The 24 T cell receptor beta chains below were found in one sample sequenced in a study of T cell responses to AZD1222 COVID-19 vaccine. The assay was immunoSEQ multiplex PCR, and TCRdb's table has in-frame clones only and misses some. Of 95,000 to 150,000 clones listed, roughly 90% were seen once; the top ten hold approximately 8.4%. The sample here was peripheral blood, taken on day 0 of AZD1222 vaccination. The receptors were gathered from an adult in good health.

The chain joins TRBV9 to TRBJ2-3; D is uncertain. Germline CDR1 and CDR2: SGDLS and YYNGEE. The CDR3 runs to 17 residues. V lost 4 bases and J 0 bases, leaving 18 bases between the germline ends. CDR3 in amino acids: CASSPKGLSPSTDTQYF. The CDR3 DNA follows: TGTGCCAGCAGCCCTAAGGGTCTATCCCCTAGCACAGATACGCAGTATTTT.

This CDR3 is CATSTSGTWGVGYTF. The CDR3 DNA sequence: TGTGCCACCAGCACATCCGGGACATGGGGAGTGGGCTACACCTTC. The rearrangement uses TRBV15 and TRBJ1-2; TRBD1 might be the D (6 bases). Germline CDR1 is LNHNV and CDR2 is YYDKDF (reference sequence). This CDR3 comprises 15 residues. V was cut by 4 bases and J by 8 bases, with 20 bases left in between.

Written as DNA, the CDR3 is TGCGCCAGCAGCACAGCCGGGACATCGGATGCCTACAATGAGCAGTTCTTC. Translating gives CASSTAGTSDAYNEQFF. J is TRBJ2-1 and V is TRBV5-1, with a possible D match to TRBD1 (6 bases). CDR3 length equals 17 residues. In germline, CDR1 is SGHRS, CDR2 YFSETQ. The V end lost 4 bases, the J end lost 2 bases, and 19 bases lay between the germline ends.

This chain links TRBV28 with TRBJ1-2; D might be TRBD1 (6 bases). Germline CDR1 MDHEN, CDR2 SYDVKM. Trimming shortened V by 2 bases and J by 6 bases, and 19 bases separated the two germline ends. This CDR3 has 16 amino acids. The DNA for the CDR3 is TGTGCCAGCAGTTTACCCACGGGGACATCTTCGAATGGCTACACCTTC. Amino acids: CASSLPTGTSSNGYTF.

Notes on this clone: At one boundary the junction diverges from the germline segment, which might be a read error. This chain connects TRBV6-5 to TRBJ2-3, with 8 nucleotides matching TRBD2. The CDR3 spans 15 residues. The germline V gene encodes CDR1 MNHEY and CDR2 SVGAGI. The CDR3 coding sequence is TGTGCCAGCAGTGACTCGGGGGGGGGTACAGATACGCAGTATTTT. Translated: CASSDSGGGTDTQYF.

This clone occurred once. The V call is TRBV18, the J call TRBJ2-7, with D unclear. CDR3 length equals 13 residues. The V end lost 2 bases, the J end lost 3 bases, and 8 bases lay between the germline ends. Germline V gene data show CDR1 as KGHSH and CDR2 as LQKENI. The CDR3 protein is CASSPRLDYEQYF. CDR3 sequence (DNA): TGTGCCAGCTCACCAAGGCTCGACTACGAGCAGTACTTC.

This rearrangement joins TRBV27 to TRBJ2-3; 7 positions agree with TRBD2. The CDR3 loop spans 17 amino acids. CDR1 is MNHEY, CDR2 SMNVEV, per germline (reference sequence). The V and J ends lost 5 bases and 1 base, in that order; junction bases with no gene match: 12. CDR3 DNA sequence: TGTGCCAGCAGTCCCCAAAGGGTGGCGGGAGGCACAGATACGCAGTATTTT. Translating gives CASSPQRVAGGTDTQYF.

This chain links TRBV30 with TRBJ1-5; 7 bases agree with TRBD1. Germline assignment: CDR1 GTSNPN and CDR2 SVGIG (reference sequence). The V and J ends lost 2 bases and 0 bases, in that order; junction bases with no gene match: 4. This CDR3 region has 15 residues. Here the CDR3 reads CAWSQTGISNQPQHF. Written as DNA, the CDR3 is TGTGCCTGGAGTCAGACAGGGATTAGCAATCAGCCCCAGCATTTT.

The V call is TRBV20-1, the J call TRBJ1-1; D is perhaps TRBD1 (6 bases). The CDR3 runs 11 residues. The germline CDR1 and CDR2 sequences are DFQATT and SNEGSKA (reference sequence). CDR3 sequence (DNA): TGCACTCCGTCGGACAGTGAGGAAGCTTTCTTT. Residues: CTPSDSEEAFF.

The CDR3 is CASSQGGPWNTEAFF. CDR3 coding DNA: TGTGCCAGCAGCCAAGGTGGGCCGTGGAACACTGAAGCTTTCTTT. The V and J genes are TRBV3-1 (or the pseudogene TRBV3-2) and TRBJ1-1, with unresolved D. The CDR3 is 15 residues long. CDR1 and CDR2 (germline): LGHDT, YNNKEL (reference sequence). V lost 1 base, J lost 1 base, and 10 bases lay in between.

The rearrangement joins TRBV9 to TRBJ2-1; 7 bases match TRBD2. Per the germline V gene, CDR1 is SGDLS and CDR2 is YYNGEE. Unmatched junction bases numbered 10, after V lost 4 bases and J lost 0 bases. The CDR3 loop spans 17 amino acids. This chain's CDR3 is CASSSRGGSGSYNEQFF. The CDR3 nucleotides are TGTGCCAGCAGCTCCAGAGGCGGGAGCGGCTCCTACAATGAGCAGTTCTTC. Full variable domain (missing parts from reference TRBV9 and TRBJ2-1): DSGVTQTPKHLITATGQRVTLRCSPRSGDLSVYWYQQSLDQGLQFLIQYYNGEERAKGNILERFSAQQFPDLHSELNLSSLELGDSALYFCASSSRGGSGSYNEQFFGPGTRLTVL.

The chain couples TRBV27 to TRBJ2-3, with 9 positions matching TRBD2. Germline V gives CDR1 MNHEY, CDR2 SMNVEV (reference sequence). J was trimmed by 1 base and V by 8 bases; bases with no gene match: 10. The CDR3 totals 16 residues. The CDR3 coding sequence is TGTGCCAGCGGTAGACTAGCGGAGAGAGGCACAGATACGCAGTATTTT. Its protein is CASGRLAERGTDTQYF.

This clone has a handful of counts. The V call is TRBV7-9, the J call TRBJ1-6, with D possibly being TRBD1 (6 bases). V was trimmed by 5 bases and J by 7 bases, leaving 18 bases between them. CDR1 and CDR2 from the germline V gene are SEHNR and FQNEAQ (reference sequence). The CDR3 contains 16 residues. The CDR3 DNA follows: TGTGCCAGCAGCCCGGGGACACAGAGCCTCAATTCACCCCTCCACTTT. Translation gives CASSPGTQSLNSPLHF.

The genes are TRBV19 and TRBJ2-7; TRBD1 is a possible D gene (5 bases). This CDR3 has 16 residues. Per the germline V gene, CDR1 is LNHDA and CDR2 is SQIVND (reference sequence). Deletions cut 4 bases from V and 3 bases from J, with 19 bases between. The CDR3 nucleotides are TGTGCCAGTAGTACCCTCCTCCCAGGGTCCCTCTACGAGCAGTACTTC. Its protein product is CASSTLLPGSLYEQYF.

As for this clone: Sequence at one end of the junction differs from germline and may be a read error. The chain joins TRBV7-7 to TRBJ2-1, with 8 bases aligning to TRBD1. The germline gives CDR1 SSHAT, CDR2 FNYEAQ (reference sequence). The CDR3 spans 15 residues. CDR3 residues: CASSSQGAGINEQFF. CDR3 in DNA: TGTGCTAGCAGCTCCCAGGGGGCAGGGATCAATGAGCAGTTCTTC.

This clone was counted a few times. The rearrangement links TRBV5-4 to TRBJ2-2; D possibly corresponds to TRBD1 (6 bases). Between the trimmed V and J ends, which lost 3 bases and 6 bases, there was a span of 12 bases. Germline assignment: CDR1 SGHNT and CDR2 YYREEE (reference sequence). The CDR3 is 14 amino acids. CDR3 residues: CASSSFRGAGELFF. CDR3 sequence (DNA): TGTGCCAGCAGCTCGTTCAGGGGAGCCGGGGAGCTGTTTTTT.

The rearrangement joins TRBV19 to TRBJ1-5, with 7 positions matching TRBD1. Germline V gives CDR1 LNHDA, CDR2 SQIVND (reference sequence). Germline trimming cut 6 bases from V and 4 bases from J; bases unmatched to any gene: 9. CDR3 length: 15 amino acids. CDR3 DNA sequence: TGTGCCAGTAGGACTACAGGGGAAGGAAATCAGCCCCAGCATTTT. This translates into CASRTTGEGNQPQHF. Based on the CDR3 plus reference TRBV19 and TRBJ1-5, the full variable domain is DGGITQSPKYLFRKEGQNVTLSCEQNLNHDAMYWYRQDPGQGLRLIYYSQIVNDFQKGDIAEGYSVSREKKESFPLTVTSAQKNPTAFYLCASRTTGEGNQPQHFGDGTRLSIL.

This chain uses TRBV5-1 with TRBJ1-1; possible D gene TRBD1, 5 bases. V was shortened by 7 bases and J by 9 bases, with 22 bases between the two germline ends. From germline, CDR1 is SGHRS and CDR2 YFSETQ. CDR3 length: 14 amino acids. CDR3 protein: CASSLNIEGLKAFF. CDR3 DNA sequence: TGCGCCAGCTCATTGAATATTGAGGGGTTGAAAGCTTTCTTT.

The chain uses TRBV29-1 and TRBJ1-2; TRBD1 matches 9 bases. The V gene end was trimmed by 2 bases and the J gene end by 1 base; junction bases not matched to a gene: 2. The CDR3 covers 14 residues. CDR1 and CDR2 from the germline V gene are SQVTM and ANQGSEA. CDR3 amino acids: CSVEPGQGNYGYTF. Here the CDR3 DNA reads TGCAGCGTTGAACCGGGACAGGGTAACTATGGCTACACCTTC. Full variable domain (remainder filled in from reference TRBV29-1 and TRBJ1-2): SAVISQKPSRDICQRGTSLTIQCQVDSQVTMMFWYRQQPGQSLTLIATANQGSEATYESGFVIDKFPISRPNLTFSTLTVSNMSPEDSSIYLCSVEPGQGNYGYTFGSGTRLTVV.

The chain employs TRBV6-5 and TRBJ1-3; D uncertain. V shed 6 bases and J shed 4 bases, with 16 bases lying between them. Germline lookup yields CDR1 MNHEY and CDR2 SVGAGI. CDR3 length: 15 amino acids. CDR3 sequence: CASSADLEAGNTIYF. CDR3 nucleotides: TGTGCCAGCAGCGCTGACTTGGAAGCCGGAAACACCATATATTTT.

This clone was observed a single time. The rearrangement links TRBV28 to TRBJ1-1; the D is unclear. With 5 bases removed from V and 5 bases from J, the gap between germline ends came to 12 bases. Germline CDR1 and CDR2: MDHEN and SYDVKM. This CDR3 contains 13 residues. Here the CDR3 reads CASSAQRRTEAFF. CDR3 DNA sequence: TGTGCCAGCAGTGCCCAGCGTAGGACTGAAGCTTTCTTT. Full variable domain (rest looked up from reference TRBV28 and TRBJ1-1): DVKVTQSSRYLVKRTGEKVFLECVQDMDHENMFWYRQDPGLGLRLIYFSYDVKMKEKGDIPEGYSVSREKKERFSLILESASTNQTSMYLCASSAQRRTEAFFGQGTRLTVV.

The chain carries TRBV6-2 or TRBV6-3 and TRBJ1-6; no reliable D call. Trimming shortened V by 4 bases and J by 14 bases, and 15 bases separated the two germline ends. CDR3 length equals 13 residues. Per germline, CDR1 MNHEY and CDR2 SVGEGT. The CDR3 DNA reads as TGTGCCAGCAGTTCGCAACCGGTTCGGGCCCTCCACTTT. It is translated as CASSSQPVRALHF.

V gene TRBV9 combines with J gene TRBJ1-4, with unresolved D. V was shortened by 4 bases and J by 8 bases, with 15 bases between the two germline ends. The CDR3 spans 14 residues. Germline V gives CDR1 SGDLS, CDR2 YYNGEE. CDR3 amino acids: CASSPMVEGEKLFF. DNA for the CDR3: TGTGCCAGCAGCCCAATGGTAGAGGGCGAAAAACTGTTTTTT.

The chain employs TRBV7-9 and TRBJ1-6; D remains ambiguous. The ends were cut back, 7 bases at V and 7 bases at J, with 11 bases in the middle. The CDR3 has 13 amino acids. Germline V gene sequence: CDR1 SEHNR, CDR2 FQNEAQ (reference sequence). The DNA for the CDR3 is TGTGCCAGCACCGTGATGGAGAATTCACCCCTCCACTTT. This encodes CASTVMENSPLHF.